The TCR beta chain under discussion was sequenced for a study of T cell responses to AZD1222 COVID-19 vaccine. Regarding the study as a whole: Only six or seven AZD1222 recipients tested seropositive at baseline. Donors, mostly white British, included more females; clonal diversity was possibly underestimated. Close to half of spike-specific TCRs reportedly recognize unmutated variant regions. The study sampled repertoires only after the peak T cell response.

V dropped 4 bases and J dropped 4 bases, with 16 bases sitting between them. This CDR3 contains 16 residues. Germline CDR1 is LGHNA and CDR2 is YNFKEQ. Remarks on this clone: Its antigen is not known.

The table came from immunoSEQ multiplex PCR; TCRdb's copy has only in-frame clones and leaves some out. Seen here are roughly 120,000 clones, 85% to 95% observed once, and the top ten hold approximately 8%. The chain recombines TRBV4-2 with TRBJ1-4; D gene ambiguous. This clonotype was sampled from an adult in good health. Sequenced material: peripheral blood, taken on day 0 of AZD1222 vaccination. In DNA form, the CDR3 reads TGTGCCAGCAGCCCAACGAGTGTCGCCAGTAATGAAAAACTGTTTTTT. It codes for CASSPTSVASNEKLFF.